Given below is one T cell receptor (beta chain) in context. In the original processing: Estimation of nucleated cell counts relied on the amplification of reference gene primers. Using immunoSEQ multiplex PCR, the repertoire was profiled, and TCRdb retains in-frame clones only, with some absent. V and J calls plus clone size are reproduced from that table; the DNA served to infer D and trimming. The data hold approximately 180,000 clones, with roughly 88% observed a single time. This sample was included in a study of blood T cell repertoires in COVID-19. Study context: Whether acute or convalescent, the COVID-19 samples came from the United States, Italy and Spain. The cDNA or gDNA used as material had been derived from T cells, B-cell-depleted T cells, or PBMCs.

The sample comprised peripheral blood. The clonotype comes from a man aged 55 to 70 with acute or convalescent COVID-19.

CDR3 sequence (DNA): TGTGCCAGCCGAAGCGTAACAGATACGCAGTATTTT. Protein sequence: CASRSVTDTQYF. This chain connects TRBV18 to TRBJ2-3; D unresolved. Germline V gene sequence: CDR1 KGHSH, CDR2 LQKENI. The CDR3 loop spans 12 amino acids. Trimming left V 8 bases short and J 3 bases short, with 9 bases between.